This T cell receptor (beta chain) was captured in a study of blood T cells in healthy people across ages (dated by TCRdb to the mid-2010s). A note on the overall study: In model experiments, template switching captured roughly one uniquely barcoded TCR beta cDNA molecule for every two T cells. The study measured age-related changes in TCR beta repertoire diversity using deep sequencing normalized with unique cDNA molecular identifiers. Donors were grouped into four age groups: young (average 16 years), middle-aged (about 38), aged (roughly 67) and long-lived (just over 80). Donors of different ages were randomly distributed across sequencing lanes to avoid experimental bias. Two additional independent replicas of 1 million unique cDNA reads from the same blood draw were analyzed for two donors (one aged 18 to 30 and one aged 80 or older).

Systemically healthy Caucasian individuals from Russia, 39 in total and aged roughly 6 to 100 years, were included as donors. Each donor gave 8 to 10 milliliters of peripheral blood, drawn into EDTA-treated Vacutainer tubes. Ficoll-Paque density-gradient centrifugation was used to isolate PBMCs, with at least 6.5 million obtained per sample. Trizol reagent was used to extract total RNA from PBMCs, with at least 6 micrograms per sample. For every donor, flow cytometry on a PBMC aliquot measured the percentage of naive CD45RAhigh/CD27high T cells. Library preparation was by 5' RACE. Instrument used: Illumina HiSeq 2500. The second PCR ran for about 6 to 11 cycles and used a J-beta primer mix along with a sample-barcoded 5' primer. A unique molecular identifier was introduced onto each TCR beta cDNA molecule by a template-switch 5' adaptor carrying 12 random nucleotides. At least 2.5 million CDR3-containing paired-end reads were obtained from each sample. All of the RNA was converted into first-strand cDNA using the Mint cDNA synthesis kit, with a TRBC-specific oligonucleotide serving as the primer. Following uracil-DNA glycosylase treatment, a first 18-cycle PCR with universal primers M1SS and BC2_uni_R was performed on all cDNA. The original methods were these. For normalization, 1 million high-quality reads were randomly selected from each sample, with every read carrying a distinct molecular identifier. Instead of being binned into consensus sequences, reads with shared molecular identifiers were discarded. MiTCR, with a Q25 quality threshold and the strictest error-elimination algorithm, was used for CDR3 identification, clonotype clustering and error correction. Lower-bound total TCR beta diversity was estimated with a nonparametric unseen species model using Euler transformation. TCRdb trimmed the raw reads at Q25, called clones with MiXCR and kept productive beta chains. Each entry merges the rows of one CDR3 protein and shows their most common DNA and genes. Here the V and J calls rest on TCRdb's processing, not on the authors' analysis. The sample includes just over 800,000 distinct CDR3 sequences, with 60% to 80% observed a single time. The ten most abundant clones make up about a quarter of the sample.

For CDR1 and CDR2, the germline V gene lists SGHTA and FQGNSA. From cysteine to phenylalanine, the CDR3 is 13 amino acids long. Solely the CDR3 DNA is kept, with 39 bases framed from the first base. Trimming removed 0 bases from V and 6 bases from J, leaving 6 bases between the germline ends. Summary of the overall study and its limitations: Observed TCR beta diversity correlated strongly with the percentage of naive T cells measured by flow cytometry. Because donor CMV infection status was unknown, age-related changes in expanded clonotypes were potentially confounded. Total diversity estimates from one million sequenced T cells were considered lower bounds and underestimates. Compared with the aged group, more naive CD4+ T cells, fewer expanded clones and increased TCR diversity were shown by the long-lived group, suggesting age selection. Since profiling was done on bulk unsorted PBMCs, naive and antigen-experienced compartments could not be conclusively compared. As age increased, observed TCR beta diversity per million T cells dropped in a roughly linear way, and a significant reduction was already evident by age 40.

About this clonotype: This clone's antigen is unknown. Base qualities were left out, and no much larger clone turns up one base away.

Here the chain combines TRBV7-2 and TRBJ2-1, with no reliable assignment of the D segment. This clonotype was obtained from a young man in good health. The sequenced sample consisted of blood. The DNA reads TGTGCCAGCAGCTTAGCATCGCTCAATGAGCAGTTCTTC. Translated, it reads CASSLASLNEQFF.